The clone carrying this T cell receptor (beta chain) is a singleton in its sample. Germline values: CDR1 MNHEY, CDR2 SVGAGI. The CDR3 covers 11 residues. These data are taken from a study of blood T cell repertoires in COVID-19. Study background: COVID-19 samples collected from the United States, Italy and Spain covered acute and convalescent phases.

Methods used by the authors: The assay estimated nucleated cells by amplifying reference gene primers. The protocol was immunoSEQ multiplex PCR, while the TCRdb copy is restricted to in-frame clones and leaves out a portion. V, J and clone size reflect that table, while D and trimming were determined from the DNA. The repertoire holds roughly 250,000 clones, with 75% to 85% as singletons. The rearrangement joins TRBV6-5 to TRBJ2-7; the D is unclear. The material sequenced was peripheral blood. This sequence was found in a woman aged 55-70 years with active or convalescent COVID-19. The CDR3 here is CSGENGYEQYF. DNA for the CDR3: TGTTCAGGTGAAAATGGCTACGAGCAGTACTTC.